This T cell receptor (beta chain) was observed in a study of blood T cell repertoires in COVID-19 (dated by TCRdb to 2020 to 2022). Some background on the complete study: Collaborator samples came from the United States, Italy and Spain and covered acute and convalescent phases of COVID-19. The material from the prospective study consisted of cDNA or gDNA derived from T cells, B-cell-depleted T cells, or PBMCs. Deeply sampled blood TCRbeta repertoires from subjects exposed to, actively infected with, or recovered from COVID-19 were included in the dataset. The repertoires were made available in a free public database intended to serve as a resource for research on the immune response to SARS-CoV-2. Samples were obtained from the ongoing ImmuneRACE study (first 160 participants) and from approximately 1,200 subjects provided by 6 global collaborators. The sample metadata nearly always contained a de-identified subject ID, COVID-19 status, age in years and sex. HLA class I and class II types, where available, came from metadata supplied by the sample provider rather than from assay-based typing. General study outcomes and caveats: How much clinical and demographic metadata was included differed by source and by participant, and the metadata was provided uncurated.

In the case of this clone: The target of this receptor is not known. The record has no base qualities; no much larger clone is one base away.

TCRbeta CDR3 regions were amplified from genomic DNA by means of the immunoSEQ Assay, a bias-controlled multiplex PCR. The original methods were these. The number of nucleated cells in each sample was estimated by amplification of reference gene primers within the assay. To quantify the absolute abundance of each unique TCRbeta CDR3 rearrangement, sequence reads were collapsed and filtered. For each sample, productive Simpson clonality was calculated as the square root of Simpson's diversity index over productive rearrangements. Not all clones reach the TCRdb copy of this immuneACCESS table, which keeps in-frame sequences only. Checked studies attribute under half of the gap to unresolved V genes and leave the rest unexplained. That table furnishes V, J and clone size, whereas the DNA furnished D and trimming. Across this sample there are approximately 94,000 clones, with roughly nine tenths seen only once. The top ten clonotypes cover roughly 7.4% of the sample.

Each collaborating institution followed its own protocols to collect whole blood in K2EDTA tubes. For TCRbeta analysis, collaborators shipped samples in one of three forms: frozen whole blood, isolated PBMCs, or DNA extracted from either of those sample types. The CDR3 measures 13 amino acids from cysteine to phenylalanine. Only the CDR3 portion is preserved as DNA: 39 bases, with reading frame beginning at the first base. For CDR1 and CDR2, the germline V gene lists SGDLS and YYNGEE. Cut back by 0 bases and 2 bases, the V and J ends lie 6 bases apart. The TCR originated in a man aged 30 to 45 in a cohort sampled during active COVID-19. Sequences were obtained from peripheral blood. The sequence is built from TRBV9 and TRBJ2-7, with no confidently assigned D gene. CDR3 protein: CASSVGPPYEQYF. The DNA reads as follows: TGTGCCAGCAGCGTAGGGCCCCCCTACGAGCAGTACTTC.